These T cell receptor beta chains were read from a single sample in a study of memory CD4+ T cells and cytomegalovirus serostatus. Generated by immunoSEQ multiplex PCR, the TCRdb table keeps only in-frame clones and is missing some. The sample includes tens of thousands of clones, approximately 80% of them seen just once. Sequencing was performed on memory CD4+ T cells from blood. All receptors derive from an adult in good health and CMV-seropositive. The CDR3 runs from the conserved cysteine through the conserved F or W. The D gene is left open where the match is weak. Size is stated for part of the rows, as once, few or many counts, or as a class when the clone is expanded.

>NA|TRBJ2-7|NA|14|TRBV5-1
CASSKTNLPHEQYF
TGCGCCAGCAGTAAGACCAATCTACCACACGAGCAGTACTTC
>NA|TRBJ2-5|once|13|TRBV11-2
CASSLREGETQYF
TGTGCCAGCAGCTTACGGGAAGGGGAGACCCAGTACTTC
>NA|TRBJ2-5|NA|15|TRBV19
CASSATWDLGETQYF
TGTGCCAGTAGTGCCACTTGGGATCTGGGAGAGACCCAGTACTTC
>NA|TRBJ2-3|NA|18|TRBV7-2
CASSPGSTLQGSTDTQYF
TGTGCCAGCAGCCCGGGGTCGACTCTACAGGGATCCACAGATACGCAGTATTTT
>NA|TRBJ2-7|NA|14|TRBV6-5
CASSYSRSSYEQYF
TGTGCCAGCAGTTACTCAAGGAGCTCCTACGAGCAGTACTTC
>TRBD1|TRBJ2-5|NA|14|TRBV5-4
CASSWDRGAETQYF
TGTGCCAGCAGCTGGGACAGGGGTGCGGAGACCCAGTACTTC
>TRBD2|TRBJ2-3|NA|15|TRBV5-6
CASSLAGAGTDTQYF
TGTGCCAGCAGCTTAGCGGGGGCTGGCACAGATACGCAGTATTTT
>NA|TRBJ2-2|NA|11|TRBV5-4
CASSSQGELFF
TGTGCCAGCAGCTCGCAGGGGGAGCTGTTTTTT
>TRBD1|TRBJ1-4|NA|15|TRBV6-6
CASSFSRQGNEKLFF
TGTGCCAGCAGTTTCTCAAGACAGGGGAATGAAAAACTGTTTTTT
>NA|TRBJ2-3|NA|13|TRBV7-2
CASSLSNADTQYF
TGTGCCAGCAGCTTAAGTAATGCAGATACGCAGTATTTT
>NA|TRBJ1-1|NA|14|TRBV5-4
CASSAINGRTEAFF
TGTGCCAGCAGCGCCATCAATGGGCGCACTGAAGCTTTCTTT
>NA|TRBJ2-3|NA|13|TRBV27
CASTGTSTDTQYF
TGTGCCAGCACTGGAACTAGCACAGATACGCAGTATTTT
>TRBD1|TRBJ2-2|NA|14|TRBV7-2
CASSFGTGAGELFF
TGTGCCAGCAGCTTCGGGACAGGGGCCGGGGAGCTGTTTTTT
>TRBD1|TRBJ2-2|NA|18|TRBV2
CASSYRDSPTQGTGELFF
TGTGCCAGCAGCTACAGGGACAGCCCCACCCAGGGGACCGGGGAGCTGTTTTTT
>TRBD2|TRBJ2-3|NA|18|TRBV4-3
CASSHTWLAGVSTDTQYF
TGCGCCAGCAGCCATACGTGGCTAGCGGGAGTGAGCACAGATACGCAGTATTTT
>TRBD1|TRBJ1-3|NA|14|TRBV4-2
CASSQDPGGNTIYF
TGTGCCAGCAGCCAAGATCCAGGGGGCAACACCATATATTTT
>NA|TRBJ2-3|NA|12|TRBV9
CASSVAGDTQYF
TGTGCCAGCAGCGTAGCCGGGGATACGCAGTATTTT
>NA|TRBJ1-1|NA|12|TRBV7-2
CASSFPGREAFF
TGTGCCAGCAGCTTCCCGGGACGGGAAGCTTTCTTT
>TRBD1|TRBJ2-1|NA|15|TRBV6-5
CASSRTGASYNEQFF
TGTGCCAGCAGTCGGACAGGGGCGTCCTACAATGAGCAGTTCTTC
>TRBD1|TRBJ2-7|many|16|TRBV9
CASSTRDRVNLYEQYF
TGTGCCAGCAGCACCCGGGACAGGGTAAACCTATACGAGCAGTACTTC
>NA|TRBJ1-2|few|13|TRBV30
CAWSVQRAYGYTF
TGTGCCTGGAGTGTACAGAGGGCCTATGGCTACACCTTC
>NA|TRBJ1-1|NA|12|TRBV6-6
CASSRTGTQAFF
TGTGCCAGCAGCAGAACCGGGACCCAGGCTTTCTTT
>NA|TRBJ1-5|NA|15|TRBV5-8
CASSLGFGGNQPQHF
TGTGCCAGCAGCTTAGGATTTGGGGGAAATCAGCCCCAGCATTTT
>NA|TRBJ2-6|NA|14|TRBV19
CASSTDSGANVLTF
TGTGCCAGTAGTACGGACTCTGGGGCCAACGTCCTGACTTTC
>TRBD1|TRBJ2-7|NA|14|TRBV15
CATSRDRTGNEQYF
TGTGCCACCAGCAGAGACCGGACAGGGAACGAGCAGTACTTC
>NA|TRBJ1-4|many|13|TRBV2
CASTQGSGEKLFF
TGTGCCAGCACTCAGGGATCTGGTGAAAAACTGTTTTTT
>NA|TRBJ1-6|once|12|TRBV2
CASSTGNSPLHF
TGTGCCAGCAGTACAGGGAATTCACCCCTCCACTTT
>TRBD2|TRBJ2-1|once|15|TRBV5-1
CASSLVAGAHNEQFF
TGCGCCAGCAGCCTGGTAGCGGGAGCCCACAATGAGCAGTTCTTC
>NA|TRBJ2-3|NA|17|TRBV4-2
CASSQDQGRKVPDTQYF
TGTGCCAGCAGCCAAGATCAGGGGCGCAAGGTACCAGATACGCAGTATTTT
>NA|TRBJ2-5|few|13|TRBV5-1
CASSLQDQETQYF
TGCGCCAGCAGCTTGCAGGACCAAGAGACCCAGTACTTC
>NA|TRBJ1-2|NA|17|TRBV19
CASSVLGGRMSNYGYTF
TGTGCCAGTAGTGTCCTCGGGGGGCGAATGAGCAACTATGGCTACACCTTC
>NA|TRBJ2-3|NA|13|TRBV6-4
CASGRSVTDTQYF
TGTGCCAGCGGGCGATCCGTCACAGATACGCAGTATTTT
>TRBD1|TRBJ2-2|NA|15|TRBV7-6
CASSVGQGAFGELFF
TGTGCCAGCAGCGTGGGACAGGGGGCGTTCGGGGAGCTGTTTTTT
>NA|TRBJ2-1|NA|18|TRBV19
CASSPGNKLGGTYNEQFF
TGTGCCAGTAGTCCGGGCAATAAGTTAGGGGGTACTTACAATGAGCAGTTCTTC
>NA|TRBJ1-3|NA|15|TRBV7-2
CASSSTRRPGNTIYF
TGTGCCAGCAGCTCGACACGGCGCCCGGGAAACACCATATATTTT
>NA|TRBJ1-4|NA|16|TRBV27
CASIKTRPATNEKLFF
TGTGCCAGCATCAAGACGAGGCCTGCAACTAATGAAAAACTGTTTTTT
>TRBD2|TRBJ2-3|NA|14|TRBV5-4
CASRSGRSTDTQYF
TGTGCCAGCAGATCCGGGAGGAGCACAGATACGCAGTATTTT
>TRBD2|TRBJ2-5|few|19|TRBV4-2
CASSQDLTSGRGRGETQYF
TGTGCCAGCAGCCAAGATCTCACTAGCGGGAGAGGTCGGGGGGAGACCCAGTACTTC
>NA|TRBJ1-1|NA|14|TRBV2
CASIGVISNTEAFF
TGTGCCAGCATCGGAGTAATCTCGAACACTGAAGCTTTCTTT
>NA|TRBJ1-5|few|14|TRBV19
CASEPAGVYQPQHF
TGTGCCAGCGAACCCGCAGGGGTGTATCAGCCCCAGCATTTT
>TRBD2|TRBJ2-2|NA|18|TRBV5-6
CASSHGLAGDKNTGELFF
TGTGCCAGCAGCCACGGACTAGCGGGGGACAAGAACACCGGGGAGCTGTTTTTT
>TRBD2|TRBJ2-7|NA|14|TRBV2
CASKVAGGLYEQYF
TGTGCCAGCAAGGTGGCGGGGGGACTCTACGAGCAGTACTTC
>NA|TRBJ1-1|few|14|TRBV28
CASSLSRVSTEAFF
TGTGCCAGCAGTTTAAGCAGGGTGAGCACTGAAGCTTTCTTT
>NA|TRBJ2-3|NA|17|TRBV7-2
CASSLVIGSAGRDTQYF
TGTGCCAGCAGCTTAGTTATTGGGTCGGCAGGGAGAGATACGCAGTATTTT